This T cell receptor (beta chain) was found in a study of shared clonotypes between healthy human individuals. The repertoire was sequenced with immunoSEQ multiplex PCR; TCRdb's copy has only in-frame clones and lacks some. The sample carries 2 million to 3 million clones, 80% to 95% recorded once. Germline CDR1 is LNHDA and CDR2 is SQIVND (reference sequence). The CDR3 loop spans 18 amino acids. The V segment lost 6 bases and the J segment 5 bases; nucleotides outside the gene matches: 19. The chain couples TRBV19 to TRBJ2-1; 7 nucleotides agree with TRBD2. The TCR sequence derives from a young man in good health. Some clones in this sample may be carry-over from other donors' samples. The sequenced sample consisted of naive CD4+ T cells from PBMCs. Sample subset: CD45RA+ positively selected. The CDR3 reads CASRRRNAAGPLNNEQFF. For the CDR3, the DNA is TGTGCCAGTAGGCGCCGAAATGCAGCGGGACCCCTCAACAATGAGCAGTTCTTC.